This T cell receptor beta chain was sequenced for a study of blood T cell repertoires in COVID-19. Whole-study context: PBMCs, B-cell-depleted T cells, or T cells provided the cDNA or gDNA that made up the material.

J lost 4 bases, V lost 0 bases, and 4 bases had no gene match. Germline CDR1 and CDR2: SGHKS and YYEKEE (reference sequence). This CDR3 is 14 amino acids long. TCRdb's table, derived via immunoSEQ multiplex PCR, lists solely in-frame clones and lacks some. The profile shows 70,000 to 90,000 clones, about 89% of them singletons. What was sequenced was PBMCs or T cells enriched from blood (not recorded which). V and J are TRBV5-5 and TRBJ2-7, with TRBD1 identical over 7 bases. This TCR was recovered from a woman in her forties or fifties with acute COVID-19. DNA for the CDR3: TGTGCCAGCAGCTTGGCCGAGGGGGCTTACGAGCAGTACTTC. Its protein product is CASSLAEGAYEQYF.